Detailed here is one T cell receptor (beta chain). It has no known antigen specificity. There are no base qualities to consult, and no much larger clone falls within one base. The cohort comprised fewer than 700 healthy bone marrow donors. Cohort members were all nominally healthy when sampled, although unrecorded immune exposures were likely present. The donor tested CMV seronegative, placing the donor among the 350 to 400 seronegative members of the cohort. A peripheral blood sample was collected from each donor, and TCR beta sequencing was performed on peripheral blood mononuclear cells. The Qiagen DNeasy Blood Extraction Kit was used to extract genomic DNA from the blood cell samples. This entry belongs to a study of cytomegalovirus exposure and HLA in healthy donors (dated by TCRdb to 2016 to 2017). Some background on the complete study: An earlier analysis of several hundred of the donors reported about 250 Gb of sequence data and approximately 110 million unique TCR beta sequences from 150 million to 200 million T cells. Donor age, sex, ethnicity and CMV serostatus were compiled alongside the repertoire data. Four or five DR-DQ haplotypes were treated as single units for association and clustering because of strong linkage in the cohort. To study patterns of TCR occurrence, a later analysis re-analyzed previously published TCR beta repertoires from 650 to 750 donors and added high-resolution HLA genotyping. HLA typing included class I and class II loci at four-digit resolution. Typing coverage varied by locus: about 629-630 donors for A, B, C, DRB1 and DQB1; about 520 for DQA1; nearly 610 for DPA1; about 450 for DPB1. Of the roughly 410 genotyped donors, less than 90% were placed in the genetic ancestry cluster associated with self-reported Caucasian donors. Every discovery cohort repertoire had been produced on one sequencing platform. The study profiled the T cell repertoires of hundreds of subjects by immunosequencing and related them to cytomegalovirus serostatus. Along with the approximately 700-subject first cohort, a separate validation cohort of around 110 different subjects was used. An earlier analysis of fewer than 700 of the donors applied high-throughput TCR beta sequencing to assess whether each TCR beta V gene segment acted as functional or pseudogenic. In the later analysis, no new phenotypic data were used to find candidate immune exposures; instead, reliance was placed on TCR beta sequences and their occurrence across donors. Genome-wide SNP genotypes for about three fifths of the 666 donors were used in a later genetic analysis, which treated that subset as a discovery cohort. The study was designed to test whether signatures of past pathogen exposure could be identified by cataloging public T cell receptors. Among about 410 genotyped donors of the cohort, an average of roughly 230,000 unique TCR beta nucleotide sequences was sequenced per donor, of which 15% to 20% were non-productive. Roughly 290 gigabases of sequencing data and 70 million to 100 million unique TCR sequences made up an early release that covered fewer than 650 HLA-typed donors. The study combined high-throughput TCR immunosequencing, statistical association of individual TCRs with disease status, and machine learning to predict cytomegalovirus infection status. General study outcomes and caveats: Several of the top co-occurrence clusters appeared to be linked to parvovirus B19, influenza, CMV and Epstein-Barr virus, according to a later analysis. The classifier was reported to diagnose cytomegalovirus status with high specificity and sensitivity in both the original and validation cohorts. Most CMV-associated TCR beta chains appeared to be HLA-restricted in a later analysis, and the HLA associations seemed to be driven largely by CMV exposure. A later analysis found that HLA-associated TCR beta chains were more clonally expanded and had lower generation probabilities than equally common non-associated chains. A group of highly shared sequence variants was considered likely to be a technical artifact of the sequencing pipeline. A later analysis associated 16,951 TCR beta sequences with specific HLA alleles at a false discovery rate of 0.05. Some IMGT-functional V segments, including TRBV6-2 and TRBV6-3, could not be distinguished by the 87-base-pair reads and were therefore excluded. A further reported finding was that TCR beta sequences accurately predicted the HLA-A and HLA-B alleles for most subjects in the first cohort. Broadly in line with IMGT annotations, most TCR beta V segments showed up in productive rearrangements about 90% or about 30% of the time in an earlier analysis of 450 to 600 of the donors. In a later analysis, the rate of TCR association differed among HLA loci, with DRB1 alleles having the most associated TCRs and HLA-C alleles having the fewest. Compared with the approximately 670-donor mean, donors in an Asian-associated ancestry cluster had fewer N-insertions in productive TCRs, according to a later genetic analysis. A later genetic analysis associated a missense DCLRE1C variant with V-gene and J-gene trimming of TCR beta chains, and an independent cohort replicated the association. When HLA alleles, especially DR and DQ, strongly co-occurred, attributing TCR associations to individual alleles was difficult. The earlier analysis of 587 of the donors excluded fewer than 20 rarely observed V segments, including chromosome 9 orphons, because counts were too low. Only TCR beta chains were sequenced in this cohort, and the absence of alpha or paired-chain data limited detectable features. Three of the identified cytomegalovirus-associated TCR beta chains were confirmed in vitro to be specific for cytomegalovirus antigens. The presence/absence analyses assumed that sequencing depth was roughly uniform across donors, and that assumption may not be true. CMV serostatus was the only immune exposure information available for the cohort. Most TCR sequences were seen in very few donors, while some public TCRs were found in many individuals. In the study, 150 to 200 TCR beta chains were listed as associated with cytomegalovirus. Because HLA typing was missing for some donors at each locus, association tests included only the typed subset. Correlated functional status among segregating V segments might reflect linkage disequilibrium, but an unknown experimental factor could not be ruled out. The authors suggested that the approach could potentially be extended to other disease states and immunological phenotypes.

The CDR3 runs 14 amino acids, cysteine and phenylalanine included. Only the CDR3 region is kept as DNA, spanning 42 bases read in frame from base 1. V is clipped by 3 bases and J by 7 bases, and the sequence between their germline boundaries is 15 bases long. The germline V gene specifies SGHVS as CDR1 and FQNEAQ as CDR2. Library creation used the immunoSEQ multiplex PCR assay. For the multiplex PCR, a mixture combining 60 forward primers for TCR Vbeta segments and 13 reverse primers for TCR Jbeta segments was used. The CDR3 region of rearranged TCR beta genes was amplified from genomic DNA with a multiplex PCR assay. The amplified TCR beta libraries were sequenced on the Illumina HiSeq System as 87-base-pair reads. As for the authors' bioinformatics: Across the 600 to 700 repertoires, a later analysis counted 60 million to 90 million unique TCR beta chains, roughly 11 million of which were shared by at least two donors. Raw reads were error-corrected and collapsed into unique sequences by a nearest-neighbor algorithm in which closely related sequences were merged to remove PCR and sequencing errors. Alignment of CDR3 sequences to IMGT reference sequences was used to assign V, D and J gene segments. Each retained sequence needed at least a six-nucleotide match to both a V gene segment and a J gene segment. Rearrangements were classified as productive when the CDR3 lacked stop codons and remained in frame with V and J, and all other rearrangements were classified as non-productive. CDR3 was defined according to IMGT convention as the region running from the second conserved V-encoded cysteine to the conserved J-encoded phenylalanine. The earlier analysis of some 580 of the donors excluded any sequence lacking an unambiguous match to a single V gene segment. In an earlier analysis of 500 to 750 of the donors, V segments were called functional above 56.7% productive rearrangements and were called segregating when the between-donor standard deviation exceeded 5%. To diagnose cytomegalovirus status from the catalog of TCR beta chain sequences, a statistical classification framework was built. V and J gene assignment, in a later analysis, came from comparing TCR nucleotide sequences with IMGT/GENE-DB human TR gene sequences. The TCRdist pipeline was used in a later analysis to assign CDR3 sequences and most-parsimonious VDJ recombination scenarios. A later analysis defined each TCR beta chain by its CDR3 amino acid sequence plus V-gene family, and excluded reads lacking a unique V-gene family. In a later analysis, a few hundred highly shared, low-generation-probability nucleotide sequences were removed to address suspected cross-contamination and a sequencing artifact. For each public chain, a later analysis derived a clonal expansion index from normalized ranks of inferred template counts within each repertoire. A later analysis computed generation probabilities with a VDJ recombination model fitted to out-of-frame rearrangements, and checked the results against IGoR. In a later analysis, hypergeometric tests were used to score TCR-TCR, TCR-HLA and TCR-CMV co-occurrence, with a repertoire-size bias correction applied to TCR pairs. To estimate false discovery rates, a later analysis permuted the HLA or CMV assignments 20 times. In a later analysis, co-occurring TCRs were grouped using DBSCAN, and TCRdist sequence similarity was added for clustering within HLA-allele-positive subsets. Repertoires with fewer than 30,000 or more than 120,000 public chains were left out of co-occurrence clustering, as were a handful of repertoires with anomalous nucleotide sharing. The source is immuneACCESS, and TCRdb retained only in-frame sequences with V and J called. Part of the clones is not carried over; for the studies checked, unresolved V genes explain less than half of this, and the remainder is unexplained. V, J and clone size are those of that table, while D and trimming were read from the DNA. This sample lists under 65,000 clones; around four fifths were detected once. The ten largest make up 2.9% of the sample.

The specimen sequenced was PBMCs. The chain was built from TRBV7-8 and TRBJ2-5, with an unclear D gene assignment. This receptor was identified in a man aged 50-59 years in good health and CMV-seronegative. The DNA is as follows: TGTGCCAGCAGCTTCACAGACATGCCCGGGACCCAGTACTTC. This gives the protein CASSFTDMPGTQYF.